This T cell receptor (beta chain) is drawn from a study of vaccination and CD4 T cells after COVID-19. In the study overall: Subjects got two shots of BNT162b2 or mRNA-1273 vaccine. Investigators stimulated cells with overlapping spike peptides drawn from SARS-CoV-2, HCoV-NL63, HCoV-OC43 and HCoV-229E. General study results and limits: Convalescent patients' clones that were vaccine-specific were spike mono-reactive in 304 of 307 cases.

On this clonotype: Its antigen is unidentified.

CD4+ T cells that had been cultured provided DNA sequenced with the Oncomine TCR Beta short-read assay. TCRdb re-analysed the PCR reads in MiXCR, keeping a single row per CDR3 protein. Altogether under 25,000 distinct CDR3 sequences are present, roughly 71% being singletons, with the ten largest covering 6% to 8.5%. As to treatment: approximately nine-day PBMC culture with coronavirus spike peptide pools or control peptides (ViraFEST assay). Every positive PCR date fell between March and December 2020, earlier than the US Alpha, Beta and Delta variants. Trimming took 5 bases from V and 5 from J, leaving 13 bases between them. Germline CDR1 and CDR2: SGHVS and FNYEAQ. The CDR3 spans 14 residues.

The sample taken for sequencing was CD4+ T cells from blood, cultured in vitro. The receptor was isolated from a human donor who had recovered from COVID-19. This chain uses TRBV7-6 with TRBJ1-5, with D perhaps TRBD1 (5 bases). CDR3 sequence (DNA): TGTGCCAGCAGCCGGGGCGGGAGGCATCAGCCCCAGCATTTT. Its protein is CASSRGGRHQPQHF.